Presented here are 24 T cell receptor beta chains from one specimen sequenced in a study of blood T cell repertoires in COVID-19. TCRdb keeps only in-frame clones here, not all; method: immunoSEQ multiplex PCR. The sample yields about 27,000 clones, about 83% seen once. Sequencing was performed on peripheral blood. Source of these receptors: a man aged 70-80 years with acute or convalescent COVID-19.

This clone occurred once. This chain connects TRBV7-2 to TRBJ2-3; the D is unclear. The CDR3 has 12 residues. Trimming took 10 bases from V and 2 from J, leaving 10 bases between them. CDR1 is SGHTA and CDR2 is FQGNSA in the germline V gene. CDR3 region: CAIRGNTDTQYF. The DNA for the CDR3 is TGTGCCATCCGCGGAAACACAGATACGCAGTATTTT.

CDR3 amino acids: CASSTYPSGNEKLFF. CDR3 nucleotide sequence: TGTGCCAGCAGCACCTACCCGAGTGGTAATGAAAAACTGTTTTTT. This chain uses TRBV5-6 with TRBJ1-4; no clear D gene. The CDR3 sequence is 15 residues long. V lost 4 bases, J lost 4 bases, and 14 bases lay in between. Germline V lookup: CDR1 SGHDT, CDR2 YYEEEE.

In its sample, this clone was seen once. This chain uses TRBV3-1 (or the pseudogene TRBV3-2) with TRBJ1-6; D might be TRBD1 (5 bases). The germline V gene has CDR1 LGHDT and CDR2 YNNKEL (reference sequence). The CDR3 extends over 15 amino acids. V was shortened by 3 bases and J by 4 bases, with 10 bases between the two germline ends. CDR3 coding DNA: TGTGCCAGCAGCCAGGGGAGGGGTTATAATTCACCCCTCCACTTT. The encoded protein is CASSQGRGYNSPLHF.

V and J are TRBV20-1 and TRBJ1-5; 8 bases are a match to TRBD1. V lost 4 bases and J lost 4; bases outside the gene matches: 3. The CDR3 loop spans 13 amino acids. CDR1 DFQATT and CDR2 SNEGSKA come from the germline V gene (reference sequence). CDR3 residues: CSATDRGNQPQHF. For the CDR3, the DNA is TGCAGTGCTACTGACAGGGGTAATCAGCCCCAGCATTTT.

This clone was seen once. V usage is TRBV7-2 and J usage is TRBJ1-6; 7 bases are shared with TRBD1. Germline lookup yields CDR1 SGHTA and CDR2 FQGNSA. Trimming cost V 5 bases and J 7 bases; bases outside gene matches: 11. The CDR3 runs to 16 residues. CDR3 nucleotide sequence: TGTGCCAGCAGCCCTCACTCCGGGACAGTAAATTCACCCCTCCACTTT. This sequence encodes CASSPHSGTVNSPLHF.

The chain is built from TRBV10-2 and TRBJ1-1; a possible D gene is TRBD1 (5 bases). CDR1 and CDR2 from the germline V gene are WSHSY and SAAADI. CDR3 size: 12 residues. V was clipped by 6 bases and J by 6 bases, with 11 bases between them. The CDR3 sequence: CASSSGIPEAFF. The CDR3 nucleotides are TGCGCCAGCAGCTCAGGGATACCTGAAGCTTTCTTT.

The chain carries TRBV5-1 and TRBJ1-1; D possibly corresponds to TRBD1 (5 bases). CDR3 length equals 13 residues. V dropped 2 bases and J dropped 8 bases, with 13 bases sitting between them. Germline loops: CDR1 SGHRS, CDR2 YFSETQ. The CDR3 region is CASSFNPAGEAFF. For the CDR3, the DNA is TGCGCCAGCAGCTTCAACCCAGCAGGGGAAGCTTTCTTT.

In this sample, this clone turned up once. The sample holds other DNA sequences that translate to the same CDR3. DNA for the CDR3: TGTGCCAGCAGCTTGGGAGGGAACACTGAAGCTTTCTTT. Protein sequence: CASSLGGNTEAFF. The rearrangement links TRBV11-3 to TRBJ1-1; D unclear. V was pared by 3 bases and J by 1 base, with 6 bases between. Germline CDR1 reads SGHNT; CDR2 reads YENEEA. There are 13 residues in the CDR3.

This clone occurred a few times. As DNA, the CDR3 is TGTGCCAGCAGCCAGACGGGAGGGCCCCAGGAGACCCAGTACTTC. It codes for CASSQTGGPQETQYF. V gene TRBV4-2 combines with J gene TRBJ2-5; 8 positions match TRBD2. Germline lookup yields CDR1 LGHNA and CDR2 YNFKEQ. Trimming took 3 bases from V and 5 from J; bases not matched to a gene: 8. The CDR3 is 15 residues long.

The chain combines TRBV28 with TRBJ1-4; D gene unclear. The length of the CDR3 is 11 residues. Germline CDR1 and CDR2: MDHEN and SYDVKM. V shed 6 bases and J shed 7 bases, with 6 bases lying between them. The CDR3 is CASSSGEKLFF. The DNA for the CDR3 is TGTGCCAGCAGCTCGGGTGAAAAACTGTTTTTT.

CDR3: CAWSGTDQPQHF. The CDR3 DNA reads as TGTGCCTGGAGTGGGACAGATCAGCCCCAGCATTTT. The V gene is TRBV30, the J gene TRBJ1-5; tentatively, D is TRBD1 (6 bases). The ends were cut back, 1 base at V and 5 bases at J, with 6 bases in the middle. Germline CDR1 reads GTSNPN; CDR2 reads SVGIG (reference sequence). The CDR3 totals 12 residues.

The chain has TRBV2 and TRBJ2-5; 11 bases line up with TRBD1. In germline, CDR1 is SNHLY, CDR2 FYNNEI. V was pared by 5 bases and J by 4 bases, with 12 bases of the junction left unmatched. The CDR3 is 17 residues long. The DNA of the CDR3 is TGTGCCAGCAGTCCCGGGACAGGGGGTAGGGGGCGAGAGACCCAGTACTTC. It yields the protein CASSPGTGGRGRETQYF.

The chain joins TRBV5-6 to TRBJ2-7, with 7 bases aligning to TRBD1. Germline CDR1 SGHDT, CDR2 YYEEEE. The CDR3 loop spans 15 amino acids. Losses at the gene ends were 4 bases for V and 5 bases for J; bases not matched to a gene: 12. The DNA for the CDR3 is TGTGCCAGCAGCCCGACAGGGACCCTACGGGACGAGCAGTACTTC. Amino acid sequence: CASSPTGTLRDEQYF.

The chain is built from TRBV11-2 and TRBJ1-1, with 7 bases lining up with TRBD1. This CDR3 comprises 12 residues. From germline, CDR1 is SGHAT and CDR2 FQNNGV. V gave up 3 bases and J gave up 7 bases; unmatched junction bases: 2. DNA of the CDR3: TGTGCCAGCAGCTTTACAGGGGATGAAGCTTTCTTT. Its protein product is CASSFTGDEAFF. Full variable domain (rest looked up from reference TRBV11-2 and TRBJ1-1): EAGVAQSPRYKIIEKRQSVAFWCNPISGHATLYWYQQILGQGPKLLIQFQNNGVVDDSQLPKDRFSAERLKGVDSTLKIQPAKLEDSAVYLCASSFTGDEAFFGQGTRLTVV.

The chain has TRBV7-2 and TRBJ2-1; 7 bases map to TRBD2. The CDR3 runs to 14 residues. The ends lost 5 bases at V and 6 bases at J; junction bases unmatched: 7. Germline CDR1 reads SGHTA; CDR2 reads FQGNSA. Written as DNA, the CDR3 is TGTGCCAGCAGCCCGGGGAGGGCATCCAATGAGCAGTTCTTC. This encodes CASSPGRASNEQFF.

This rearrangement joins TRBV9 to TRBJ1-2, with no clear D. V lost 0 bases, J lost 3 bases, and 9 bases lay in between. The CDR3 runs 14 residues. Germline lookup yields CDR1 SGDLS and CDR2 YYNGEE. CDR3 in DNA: TGTGCCAGCAGCGTAGACGTCAGCGACTATGGCTACACCTTC. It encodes CASSVDVSDYGYTF. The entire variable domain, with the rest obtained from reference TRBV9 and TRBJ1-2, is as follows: DSGVTQTPKHLITATGQRVTLRCSPRSGDLSVYWYQQSLDQGLQFLIQYYNGEERAKGNILERFSAQQFPDLHSELNLSSLELGDSALYFCASSVDVSDYGYTFGSGTRLTVV.

This CDR3 reads CASSIGPGTSVNTGELFF. The DNA of the CDR3 is TGTGCCAGCAGCATAGGGCCCGGGACTAGCGTTAACACCGGGGAGCTGTTTTTT. The rearrangement links TRBV7-6 to TRBJ2-2, with TRBD2 matching over 10 bases. The V gene end was trimmed by 5 bases and the J gene end by 2 bases; junction bases not matched to a gene: 11. This CDR3 is 18 amino acids long. CDR1 and CDR2 from the germline V gene are SGHVS and FNYEAQ.

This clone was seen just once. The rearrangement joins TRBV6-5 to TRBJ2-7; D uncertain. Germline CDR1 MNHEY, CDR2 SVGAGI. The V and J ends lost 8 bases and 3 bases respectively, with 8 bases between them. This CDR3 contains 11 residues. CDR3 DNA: TGTGCCAGCTTTCAGAACTACGAGCAGTACTTC. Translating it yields CASFQNYEQYF.

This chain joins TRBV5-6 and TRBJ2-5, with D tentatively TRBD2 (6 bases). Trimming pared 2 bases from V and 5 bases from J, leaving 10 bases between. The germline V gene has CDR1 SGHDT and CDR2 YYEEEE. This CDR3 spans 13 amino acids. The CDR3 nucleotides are TGTGCCAGCAGCTTCCCCAGCGGGGAGACCCAGTACTTC. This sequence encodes CASSFPSGETQYF. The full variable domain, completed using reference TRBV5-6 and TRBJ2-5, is DAGVTQSPTHLIKTRGQQVTLRCSPKSGHDTVSWYQQALGQGPQFIFQYYEEEERQRGNFPDRFSGHQFPNYSSELNVNALLLGDSALYLCASSFPSGETQYFGPGTRLLVL.

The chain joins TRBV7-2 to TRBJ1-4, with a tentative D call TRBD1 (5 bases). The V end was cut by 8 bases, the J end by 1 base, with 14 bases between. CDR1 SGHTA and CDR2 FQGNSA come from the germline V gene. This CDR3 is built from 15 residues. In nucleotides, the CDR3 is TGTGCCAGCGCAAGGGCGGGGGTAACTAATGAAAAACTGTTTTTT. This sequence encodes CASARAGVTNEKLFF.

The CDR3 nucleotides are TGTGCCAGCAGCTTAGAATCGGGACAGGGTCGGGAAAAACTGTTTTTT. Encoded protein: CASSLESGQGREKLFF. This sequence joins TRBV9 and TRBJ1-4; TRBD1 aligns across 9 bases. Germline CDR1 and CDR2: SGDLS and YYNGEE. The CDR3 sequence is 16 residues long. The V gene end was trimmed by 4 bases and the J gene end by 8 bases; junction bases not matched to a gene: 12.

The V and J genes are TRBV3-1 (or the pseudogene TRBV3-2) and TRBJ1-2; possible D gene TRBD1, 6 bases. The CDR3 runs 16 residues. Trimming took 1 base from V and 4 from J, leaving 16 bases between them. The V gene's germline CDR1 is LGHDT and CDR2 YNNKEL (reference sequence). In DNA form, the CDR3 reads TGTGCCAGCAGCCAAGGAGTAAACAGGGAAGCCTATGGCTACACCTTC. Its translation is CASSQGVNREAYGYTF.

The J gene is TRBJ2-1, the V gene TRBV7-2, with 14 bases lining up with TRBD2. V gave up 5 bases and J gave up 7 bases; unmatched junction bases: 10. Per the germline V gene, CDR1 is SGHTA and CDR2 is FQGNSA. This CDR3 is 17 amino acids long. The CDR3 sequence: CASSPRLAGGAGNEQFF. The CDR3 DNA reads TGTGCCAGCAGCCCCCGACTAGCGGGAGGGGCGGGAAATGAGCAGTTCTTC.

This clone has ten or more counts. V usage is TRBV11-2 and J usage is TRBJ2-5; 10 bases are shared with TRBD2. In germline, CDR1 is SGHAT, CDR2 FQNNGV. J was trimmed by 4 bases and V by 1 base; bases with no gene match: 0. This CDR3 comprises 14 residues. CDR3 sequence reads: CASSLVAGGETQYF. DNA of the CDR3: TGTGCCAGCAGCTTAGTAGCGGGGGGAGAGACCCAGTACTTC.